This paragraph reports one T cell receptor (beta chain). Its antigen is currently unknown. The CDR3 is 17 residues long. The repertoire was sequenced with immunoSEQ multiplex PCR; TCRdb's copy has only in-frame clones and lacks some. The repertoire holds about 93,000 clones, with 80% to 90% as singletons. This specimen comes from a study of T cell responses to AZD1222 COVID-19 vaccine. Findings of the study overall: CD4 TCRs associated with vaccination spanned spike, dominating at 160-218 and 743-854. Females made up more of the donors, who were largely white British, and clonal diversity may have come out too low.

The J gene is TRBJ2-3, the V gene TRBV21-1; TRBD1, the table's D call, was not compared with the DNA. TRBV21-1 is annotated as a pseudogene. This sequence originates from an adult who received the AZD1222 COVID-19 vaccine. The source was peripheral blood, collected 28 days after the second AZD1222 dose. The CDR3 nucleotides are TGTGCCAGCAGCTATCGGCCGGGACAGGGGGCGACAGATACGCAGTATTTT. This encodes CASSYRPGQGATDTQYF.